This T cell receptor beta chain appears in the sequencing data of a study of early stage breast cancer tumors. Study information: Of 15 to 20 invasive breast tumors, about a dozen were hormone receptor-positive, HER2-negative.

CDR1 is MNHEY and CDR2 is SVGAGI in the germline V gene. V lost 4 bases and J lost 5, with 14 bases in between. This CDR3 comprises 15 residues. As regards this clone: Its antigen is unidentified.

Study results and caveats: Compared with adjacent normal breast tissue, tumors showed around 2.5-fold greater T cell density and higher clonality.

Each sample had two DNA replicates, 0.45 to 0.65 ug blood or roughly 1.4 ug tissue. Libraries were prepared by immunoSEQ multiplex PCR; TCRdb keeps only in-frame clonotypes and omits some of them. Of 6,500 or so clones in the sample, over 60% are singletons; the top ten hold roughly 12%. The receptor's source is a person aged 45 to 59 with breast cancer. The chain recombines TRBV6-5 with TRBJ2-2; D not resolved. The sequenced material came from normal breast tissue next to the tumor. DNA for the CDR3: TGTGCCAGCAGTTGGAAGGCAGAAGGGACCGGGGAGCTGTTTTTT. Translation: CASSWKAEGTGELFF.